These T cell receptor beta chains were read from a single sample in a study of blood T cell repertoires in COVID-19. Data came from immunoSEQ multiplex PCR; TCRdb stores just in-frame clones and leaves some out. Among about 310,000 clones, approximately 85% were seen once, and the ten largest hold roughly 2.3%. Sequenced material: PBMCs or T cells enriched from blood (not recorded which). All receptors come from a man aged 25 to 40 who had recovered from COVID-19. CDR3s include the opening cysteine and the closing phenylalanine or tryptophan. Fields, in order: D gene, J gene, clone size, V gene, CDR3 protein, CDR3 DNA. The D gene is left open where the match is weak. Only part of the rows carry a size: once, few, many, or a class if the clone is expanded.

.	TRBJ2-3	.	TRBV7-9	CASSFEADTQYF	TGTGCCAGCAGCTTCGAGGCAGATACGCAGTATTTT
.	TRBJ2-2	few	TRBV7-9	CASIRRGARTGELFF	TGTGCCAGTATACGACGGGGGGCCCGGACCGGGGAGCTGTTTTTT
TRBD1	TRBJ1-1	.	TRBV19	CASSIDPPGGRAFF	TGTGCCAGTAGTATAGATCCTCCAGGGGGAAGAGCTTTCTTT
TRBD1	TRBJ1-6	.	TRBV6-5	CASSYDTGVNSPLHF	TGTGCCAGCAGTTACGACACAGGGGTTAATTCACCCCTCCACTTT
TRBD1	TRBJ2-3	many	TRBV6-2/TRBV6-3	CASSQGVEADTQYF	TGTGCCAGCAGCCAGGGGGTTGAGGCAGATACGCAGTATTTT
.	TRBJ2-5	.	TRBV12-5	CASGLQGPETQYF	TGTGCTAGTGGTTTGCAGGGTCCGGAGACCCAGTACTTC
.	TRBJ1-3	few	TRBV11-2	CASSLGQVLSGNTIYF	TGTGCCAGCAGCTTAGGACAGGTTCTATCTGGAAACACCATATATTTT
TRBD2	TRBJ2-2	.	TRBV9	CASSVAIGGANTGELFF	TGTGCCAGCAGCGTAGCTATCGGGGGGGCCAACACCGGGGAGCTGTTTTTT
.	TRBJ1-3	.	TRBV5-1	CASSLGQTGNTIYF	TGCGCCAGCAGCCTCGGACAGACTGGAAACACCATATATTTT
TRBD2	TRBJ2-7	.	TRBV6-2/TRBV6-3	CASSYIHGLAGTLPLGEQYF	TGTGCCAGCAGTTACATACATGGACTAGCGGGGACCCTCCCTCTGGGCGAGCAGTACTTC
.	TRBJ2-2	many	TRBV3-1/TRBV3-2	CASSPRLEEIGELFF	TGTGCCAGCAGCCCCAGACTGGAAGAGATCGGGGAGCTGTTTTTT
.	TRBJ2-5	.	TRBV6-1	CASSEGTDKETQYF	TGTGCCAGCAGTGAAGGGACGGACAAAGAGACCCAGTACTTC
.	TRBJ2-2	.	TRBV27	CASSLSRASTGELFF	TGTGCCAGCAGTTTAAGCAGGGCTTCCACCGGGGAGCTGTTTTTT
TRBD2	TRBJ2-1	.	TRBV11-1	CASSLAPRGGHYNEQFF	TGTGCCAGCAGCTTAGCTCCCCGGGGGGGCCACTACAATGAGCAGTTCTTC
TRBD1	TRBJ1-4	once	TRBV24-1	CATSRGTGQVNEKLFF	TGTGCCACCAGTAGGGGGACTGGACAGGTCAATGAAAAACTGTTTTTT
.	TRBJ1-2	.	TRBV6-5	CASSPTTDYGYTF	TGTGCCAGCAGTCCCACGACAGACTATGGCTACACCTTC
TRBD1	TRBJ2-3	.	TRBV29-1	CSVDRGNADTQYF	TGCAGCGTCGACAGGGGGAACGCAGATACGCAGTATTTT
.	TRBJ1-2	once	TRBV5-1	CASSLGGTSGGYTF	TGCGCCAGCAGCTTAGGGGGAACCTCTGGGGGCTACACCTTC
TRBD1	TRBJ1-1	once	TRBV30	CAWSYEDRVDTEAFF	TGTGCCTGGAGTTATGAGGACAGGGTGGACACTGAAGCTTTCTTT
TRBD1	TRBJ1-1	.	TRBV7-2	CASRDRASEAFF	TGTGCCAGCAGAGACAGGGCTTCTGAAGCTTTCTTT
.	TRBJ1-2	.	TRBV6-5	CASSSPYYGYTF	TGTGCCAGCAGTTCCCCTTACTATGGCTACACCTTC
TRBD1	TRBJ2-5	.	TRBV12-5	CASGLVLRQGQETQYF	TGTGCTAGTGGTTTGGTACTCAGACAGGGTCAGGAGACCCAGTACTTC
.	TRBJ2-5	once	TRBV5-5	CASSLDSGWETQYF	TGTGCCAGCAGCTTGGATTCAGGTTGGGAGACCCAGTACTTC
.	TRBJ2-2	.	TRBV9	CASSVVGGFSTGELFF	TGTGCCAGCAGCGTTGTCGGCGGGTTCAGTACCGGGGAGCTGTTTTTT
.	TRBJ2-1	few	TRBV18	CASSLWGEGEQFF	TGTGCCAGCTCACTCTGGGGGGAAGGTGAGCAGTTCTTC
TRBD2	TRBJ2-7	.	TRBV15	CATSREAGVPEQYF	TGTGCCACCAGCAGAGAGGCGGGGGTGCCCGAGCAGTACTTC
TRBD1	TRBJ2-5	once	TRBV15	CATRPTGTGRETQYF	TGTGCCACCAGGCCGACCGGGACAGGGCGAGAGACCCAGTACTTC
.	TRBJ2-3	once	TRBV4-2	CASSQDYPDTQYF	TGTGCCAGCAGCCAAGACTACCCAGATACGCAGTATTTT
.	TRBJ2-4	.	TRBV10-3	CAISVGALAKNIQYF	TGTGCCATCAGTGTAGGAGCCCTAGCCAAAAACATTCAGTACTTC
TRBD1	TRBJ1-2	.	TRBV6-1	CASSEGQGPGYTF	TGTGCCAGCAGTGAGGGACAGGGTCCTGGCTACACCTTC
.	TRBJ1-1	once	TRBV6-5	CASTGYQGSTEAFF	TGTGCCAGCACCGGGTATCAGGGTTCCACTGAAGCTTTCTTT
TRBD2	TRBJ2-5	medium-sized	TRBV19	CASSIGLAAETQYF	TGTGCCAGTAGTATAGGCCTAGCGGCAGAGACCCAGTACTTC
.	TRBJ1-2	.	TRBV19	CASSVTGIEGYTF	TGTGCCAGTAGTGTTACAGGAATCGAAGGCTACACCTTC
TRBD1	TRBJ1-2	.	TRBV6-5	CASSYQGGYGYTF	TGTGCCAGCAGTTACCAGGGGGGCTATGGCTACACCTTC
.	TRBJ1-5	.	TRBV29-1	CSVLTGPNQPQHF	TGCAGCGTTCTGACAGGACCCAATCAGCCCCAGCATTTT
.	TRBJ2-7	.	TRBV30	CAWSVHRFSYEQYF	TGTGCCTGGAGTGTACACAGATTTTCCTACGAGCAGTACTTC
TRBD1	TRBJ1-4	once	TRBV6-5	CASSLQGGREKLFF	TGTGCCAGCAGTCTCCAGGGGGGAAGGGAAAAACTGTTTTTT
.	TRBJ2-5	.	TRBV11-2	CASSLESGSETYF	TGTGCCAGCAGCTTAGAAAGCGGATCCGAGACGTACTTC
TRBD1	TRBJ2-7	few	TRBV19	CASSIRTGGSYEQYF	TGTGCCAGTAGTATTAGGACAGGGGGCTCCTACGAGCAGTACTTC
.	TRBJ2-1	.	TRBV6-5	CASTQYNEQFF	TGTGCCAGCACACAATACAATGAGCAGTTCTTC
TRBD1	TRBJ2-1	.	TRBV19	CASSTPYRGDEQFF	TGTGCCAGTAGTACGCCCTACAGGGGCGACGAGCAGTTCTTC